These 10 T cell receptor beta chains originate from one sample sequenced in a study of spatial heterogeneity in lung cancer. Time point reported: sample taken at primary tumor resection. Sequencing was performed on whole RNA extracted from tumor and nontumor lung tissue, or from frozen PBMC, and the material was left unsorted. TCRdb recomputed calls from the 5' RACE reads with MiXCR, one row per CDR3 protein. The repertoire consists of about 15,000 distinct CDR3 sequences, with over 6.5% occurring once and the leading ten covering around 33%. The sample here was PBMCs, taken at surgery. Receptors were obtained from a female donor with early-stage non-small cell lung cancer.

Many counts were recorded for this clonotype. This chain joins TRBV11-2 and TRBJ1-2; 8 bases are a match to TRBD1. The CDR3 is 15 residues long. The trim removed 2 bases at V and 2 bases at J, leaving 4 bases unmatched. CDR1 and CDR2 (germline): SGHAT, FQNNGV. CDR3: CASSLQQGGNYGYTF. The DNA for the CDR3 is TGTGCCAGCAGCTTACAACAGGGGGGAAACTATGGCTACACCTTC.

This clonotype appeared many times. This rearrangement joins TRBV5-1 to TRBJ2-5; unclear D gene. Trimming shortened V by 4 bases and J by 4 bases, and 11 bases separated the two germline ends. This CDR3 spans 13 amino acids. Germline-derived CDR1 and CDR2 are SGHRS and YFSETQ. CDR3 protein: CASSLDPSETQYF. CDR3 nucleotide sequence: TGCGCCAGCAGCCTAGATCCGTCAGAGACCCAGTACTTC.

The gene calls are TRBV28 and TRBJ2-2, with 7 positions matching TRBD2. After removal of 1 base from V and 4 bases from J, the junction contained 12 bases not matched to a gene. The germline V gene has CDR1 MDHEN and CDR2 SYDVKM. This CDR3 is built from 18 residues. CDR3 in DNA: TGTGCCAGCAGTTTATTTATATTTGGGGCTAGCGGCACCGGGGAGCTGTTTTTT. It is translated as CASSLFIFGASGTGELFF. Full variable domain (missing parts from reference TRBV28 and TRBJ2-2): DVKVTQSSRYLVKRTGEKVFLECVQDMDHENMFWYRQDPGLGLRLIYFSYDVKMKEKGDIPEGYSVSREKKERFSLILESASTNQTSMYLCASSLFIFGASGTGELFFGEGSRLTVL.

This clonotype was seen repeatedly, ten times or more. In DNA form, the CDR3 reads TGTGCCAGCGCGGGACCCCGGGATACGCAGTATTTT. This codes for CASAGPRDTQYF. The rearrangement uses TRBV6-6 and TRBJ2-3, with D perhaps matching TRBD2 (6 bases). The CDR3 sequence is 12 residues long. Germline assignment: CDR1 MNHNY and CDR2 SVGAGI (reference sequence). Deletions cut 8 bases from V and 6 bases from J, with 12 bases between.

A note on this clonotype: It is unclear where the CDR3 begins or ends on the DNA, so no DNA is shown, and the CDR3 is as TCRdb lists it. The gene calls are TRBV7-5 and TRBJ2-7; TRBD1, the table's D call, lacks a check against the DNA. TRBV7-5 is described as a pseudogene. The CDR3 region is 18 residues in length, termini included. CDR3 amino acids: CISVPEASLPGFSYEQYF.

In this sample, this clonotype turned up many times. The chain carries TRBV18 and TRBJ2-7, with no clear D. V gave up 4 bases and J gave up 6 bases, with 19 bases separating them. Germline CDR1 reads KGHSH; CDR2 reads LQKENI. CDR3 length: 15 amino acids. CDR3 in DNA: TGTGCCAGCTCACAGGGATCTGGCGTTCTATCCGAGCAGTACTTC. Its translation: CASSQGSGVLSEQYF.

Many counts were recorded for this clonotype. The chain combines TRBV6-6 with TRBJ1-2; maybe TRBD1 (5 bases). V lost 2 bases to trimming and J lost 8 bases, with 12 bases between them. Looked up from germline, CDR1 is MNHNY and CDR2 is SVGAGI (reference sequence). The CDR3 covers 13 residues. This chain's CDR3 is CASSYGGGDGYTF. DNA for the CDR3: TGTGCCAGCAGTTACGGGGGAGGTGACGGCTACACCTTC.

This clonotype was counted ten times or more. V and J are TRBV19 and TRBJ1-1; D unresolved. Trimming removed 9 bases at V and 6 bases at J, with 17 bases between. Germline assignment: CDR1 LNHDA and CDR2 SQIVND (reference sequence). The CDR3 sequence is 13 residues long. Written as DNA, the CDR3 is TGTGCCAGCCGAGGGTTGAGCAACCCTGAAGCTTTCTTT. Translating it yields CASRGLSNPEAFF.

This clonotype was seen at least ten times. The chain has TRBV5-1 and TRBJ2-1, with D perhaps matching TRBD2 (5 bases). V gave up 1 base and J gave up 2 bases, with 13 bases separating them. Germline assignment: CDR1 SGHRS and CDR2 YFSETQ. The CDR3 sequence is 16 residues long. CDR3 sequence: CASSLLAGNPYNEQFF. CDR3 nucleotides: TGCGCCAGCAGCTTGCTCGCCGGGAATCCCTACAATGAGCAGTTCTTC.

This clonotype was recorded at least ten times. The chain has TRBV29-1 and TRBJ1-1; 8 bases are a match to TRBD1. Trimming removed 6 bases from V and 1 base from J; junction bases left unmatched: 7. This CDR3 has 14 residues. Germline CDR1 is SQVTM and CDR2 is ANQGSEA. This CDR3 is CSVTQGARNTEAFF. The CDR3 DNA sequence: TGCAGCGTAACTCAGGGGGCTAGGAACACTGAAGCTTTCTTT.